This is a list of T cell receptor beta chains from one sample in a study of T-cell reconstitution after alpha-beta-depleted transplantation in children. MiXCR, run by TCRdb on the PCR reads, gives a single entry per CDR3 protein. The table has about 300,000 distinct CDR3 sequences, about 7.3% seen once. The sequencing here drew on peripheral blood, taken 360 days after TCRalphabeta/CD19-depleted stem cell transplant. All receptors derive from a female patient aged 2 to 10 who had a stem cell transplant for Fanconi anemia, so the T cells may come from the graft donor. CDR3s include the opening cysteine and the closing phenylalanine or tryptophan. Fields, in order: J gene, V gene, D gene, clone size, CDR3 protein, CDR3 DNA. The D gene is left open where the match is weak. The listing skips clone size in some rows; elsewhere it reads once, few, many or a size class.

j_call: TRBJ2-7; v_call: TRBV14; d_call: .; clone_size: many; cdr3_aa: CASSQDLGRYEQYF; cdr3_nt: TGTGCCAGCAGCCAAGATTTGGGGCGTTACGAGCAGTACTTC
j_call: TRBJ2-7; v_call: TRBV12-3/TRBV12-4; d_call: .; clone_size: .; cdr3_aa: CASSQPGLAYEQYF; cdr3_nt: TGTGCCAGCAGCCAACCGGGACTCGCTTACGAGCAGTACTTC
j_call: TRBJ2-7; v_call: TRBV2; d_call: .; clone_size: .; cdr3_aa: CAVPGRGTEDYEQYF; cdr3_nt: TGTGCCGTTCCCGGGAGAGGGACAGAAGACTACGAGCAGTACTTC
j_call: TRBJ2-2; v_call: TRBV5-6; d_call: .; clone_size: .; cdr3_aa: CASSSYSRTPGELFF; cdr3_nt: TGTGCCAGCAGCTCATATTCCCGAACACCCGGGGAGCTGTTTTTT
j_call: TRBJ1-3; v_call: TRBV5-4; d_call: TRBD1; clone_size: few; cdr3_aa: CASSPGQGVSGNTIYF; cdr3_nt: TGTGCCAGCAGCCCGGGACAGGGTGTCTCTGGAAACACCATATATTTT
j_call: TRBJ2-3; v_call: TRBV5-1; d_call: .; clone_size: many; cdr3_aa: CASRERGSTDTQYF; cdr3_nt: TGCGCCAGCAGAGAGAGGGGGAGCACAGATACGCAGTATTTT
j_call: TRBJ2-3; v_call: TRBV6-1; d_call: .; clone_size: .; cdr3_aa: CAYGPRPADTQYF; cdr3_nt: TGTGCCTACGGACCTAGGCCGGCCGATACGCAGTATTTT
j_call: TRBJ2-7; v_call: TRBV27; d_call: .; clone_size: few; cdr3_aa: CASSFSSSYEQYF; cdr3_nt: TGTGCCAGCAGTTTTTCGAGCTCCTACGAGCAGTACTTC
j_call: TRBJ2-1; v_call: TRBV7-6; d_call: TRBD2; clone_size: many; cdr3_aa: CASSPPTSGGNEQFF; cdr3_nt: TGTGCCAGCAGCCCACCGACCTCCGGGGGGAATGAGCAGTTCTTC
j_call: TRBJ2-2; v_call: TRBV6-5; d_call: .; clone_size: few; cdr3_aa: CASSSTGPTLTNTGELFF; cdr3_nt: TGTGCCAGCAGCTCCACCGGCCCCACCCTAACGAACACCGGGGAGCTGTTTTTT
j_call: TRBJ2-7; v_call: TRBV5-1; d_call: .; clone_size: few; cdr3_aa: CASSPGPPSYEQYF; cdr3_nt: TGCGCCAGCAGCCCCGGACCGCCCTCCTACGAGCAGTACTTC
j_call: TRBJ1-2; v_call: TRBV18; d_call: .; clone_size: few; cdr3_aa: CASSPLVEGNGYTF; cdr3_nt: TGTGCCAGCTCACCACTAGTGGAGGGAAATGGCTACACCTTC
j_call: TRBJ2-1; v_call: TRBV20-1; d_call: .; clone_size: few; cdr3_aa: CSPSLRSGGRYNEQFF; cdr3_nt: TGCAGTCCGAGCCTTAGGTCGGGTGGACGTTACAATGAGCAGTTCTTC
j_call: TRBJ2-4; v_call: TRBV7-2; d_call: .; clone_size: many; cdr3_aa: CASSLVWDVAKNIQYF; cdr3_nt: TGTGCCAGCAGCTTAGTTTGGGATGTAGCCAAAAACATTCAGTACTTC
j_call: TRBJ2-2; v_call: TRBV20-1; d_call: .; clone_size: many; cdr3_aa: CSARPGPTGELFF; cdr3_nt: TGCAGTGCTAGACCGGGACCAACCGGGGAGCTGTTTTTT
j_call: TRBJ2-3; v_call: TRBV20-1; d_call: .; clone_size: few; cdr3_aa: CSASSVLESDTQYF; cdr3_nt: TGCAGTGCTAGTAGTGTCCTAGAGTCAGATACGCAGTATTTT
j_call: TRBJ2-7; v_call: TRBV7-2; d_call: .; clone_size: many; cdr3_aa: CASSLEGISSYEQYF; cdr3_nt: TGTGCCAGCAGCCTAGAGGGGATTAGCTCCTACGAGCAGTACTTC
j_call: TRBJ1-1; v_call: TRBV29-1; d_call: .; clone_size: many; cdr3_aa: CSVGLHKGDTEAFF; cdr3_nt: TGCAGCGTTGGCTTGCATAAGGGGGACACTGAAGCTTTCTTT
j_call: TRBJ1-1; v_call: TRBV18; d_call: .; clone_size: few; cdr3_aa: CASSPGKDPILTEAFF; cdr3_nt: TGTGCCAGCTCACCCGGCAAGGACCCTATCCTGACTGAAGCTTTCTTT
j_call: TRBJ1-1; v_call: TRBV28; d_call: .; clone_size: many; cdr3_aa: CASRPDRSTIGLDAEAFF; cdr3_nt: TGTGCCAGCAGGCCCGACAGGTCAACTATAGGGTTAGACGCTGAAGCTTTCTTT
j_call: TRBJ1-4; v_call: TRBV12-3/TRBV12-4; d_call: .; clone_size: few; cdr3_aa: CASSGATNEKLFF; cdr3_nt: TGTGCCAGCAGTGGAGCAACTAATGAAAAACTGTTTTTT
j_call: TRBJ1-1; v_call: TRBV19; d_call: TRBD1; clone_size: .; cdr3_aa: CASSPRTGGEAFF; cdr3_nt: TGTGCCAGTAGTCCACGGACAGGGGGCGAAGCTTTCTTT
j_call: TRBJ1-2; v_call: TRBV7-8; d_call: .; clone_size: many; cdr3_aa: CASSPGGDYTF; cdr3_nt: TGTGCCAGCAGCCCCGGAGGGGACTACACCTTC
j_call: TRBJ2-5; v_call: TRBV7-7; d_call: .; clone_size: few; cdr3_aa: CASSQIGIQETQYF; cdr3_nt: TGTGCCAGCAGCCAGATTGGGATCCAAGAGACCCAGTACTTC
j_call: TRBJ2-7; v_call: TRBV20-1; d_call: .; clone_size: .; cdr3_aa: CSASSHRTYYEQYF; cdr3_nt: TGCAGTGCTAGCAGTCACCGAACCTACTACGAGCAGTACTTC
j_call: TRBJ1-1; v_call: TRBV5-1; d_call: .; clone_size: many; cdr3_aa: CASSLALGDVGTEAFF; cdr3_nt: TGCGCCAGCAGCTTGGCTCTCGGGGATGTGGGCACTGAAGCTTTCTTT
j_call: TRBJ2-1; v_call: TRBV19; d_call: TRBD2; clone_size: few; cdr3_aa: CASSITSGTYNEQFF; cdr3_nt: TGTGCCAGTAGTATAACTAGCGGGACCTACAATGAGCAGTTCTTC
j_call: TRBJ2-7; v_call: TRBV4-1; d_call: TRBD2; clone_size: few; cdr3_aa: CASSQAGTTLYEQYF; cdr3_nt: TGCGCCAGCAGCCAAGCCGGGACTACCCTCTACGAGCAGTACTTC
j_call: TRBJ2-2; v_call: TRBV29-1; d_call: .; clone_size: .; cdr3_aa: CSVRTPGVTGELFF; cdr3_nt: TGCAGCGTCCGGACACCGGGCGTCACCGGGGAGCTGTTTTTT
j_call: TRBJ1-6; v_call: TRBV20-1; d_call: TRBD1; clone_size: many; cdr3_aa: CSARPPGQGNSPLHF; cdr3_nt: TGCAGTGCTAGACCGCCTGGACAGGGTAATTCACCCCTCCACTTT
j_call: TRBJ2-1; v_call: TRBV2; d_call: TRBD2; clone_size: few; cdr3_aa: CASLTSGSHNEQFF; cdr3_nt: TGTGCCAGCCTGACTAGCGGGAGCCACAATGAGCAGTTCTTC
j_call: TRBJ1-2; v_call: TRBV11-2; d_call: .; clone_size: many; cdr3_aa: CASSLDRGLQGPANYGYTF; cdr3_nt: TGTGCCAGCAGCTTAGATAGGGGACTACAGGGACCAGCTAACTATGGCTACACCTTC
j_call: TRBJ2-2; v_call: TRBV6-2/TRBV6-3; d_call: .; clone_size: many; cdr3_aa: CASSQGPNTGELFF; cdr3_nt: TGTGCCAGCAGTCAGGGACCGAACACCGGGGAGCTGTTTTTT
j_call: TRBJ2-7; v_call: TRBV18; d_call: .; clone_size: few; cdr3_aa: CASSPFHGRALEQYF; cdr3_nt: TGTGCCAGCTCACCATTTCATGGTAGAGCGCTCGAGCAGTACTTC
j_call: TRBJ2-7; v_call: TRBV28; d_call: .; clone_size: .; cdr3_aa: CASSLWSGYRYEQYF; cdr3_nt: TGTGCCAGCAGCTTATGGTCGGGGTACCGCTACGAGCAGTACTTC
j_call: TRBJ1-1; v_call: TRBV20-1; d_call: .; clone_size: many; cdr3_aa: CSALPSYEAFF; cdr3_nt: TGCAGCGCCTTGCCAAGTTACGAAGCTTTCTTT
j_call: TRBJ1-2; v_call: TRBV20-1; d_call: TRBD1; clone_size: many; cdr3_aa: CSARDTSFRQGPRYGYTF; cdr3_nt: TGCAGTGCTAGAGATACCTCCTTTAGACAGGGGCCGCGATATGGCTACACCTTC
j_call: TRBJ1-2; v_call: TRBV4-3; d_call: .; clone_size: .; cdr3_aa: CASSHEGTVYGYTF; cdr3_nt: TGCGCCAGCAGCCATGAGGGGACCGTCTATGGCTACACCTTC
j_call: TRBJ1-2; v_call: TRBV12-3/TRBV12-4; d_call: TRBD1; clone_size: few; cdr3_aa: CASSDRGLSGYTF; cdr3_nt: TGTGCCAGCAGTGACAGGGGGTTAAGTGGCTACACCTTC
j_call: TRBJ2-5; v_call: TRBV2; d_call: .; clone_size: few; cdr3_aa: CASNEFQETQYF; cdr3_nt: TGTGCCAGCAACGAGTTCCAAGAGACCCAGTACTTC
j_call: TRBJ2-7; v_call: TRBV12-3/TRBV12-4; d_call: TRBD1; clone_size: many; cdr3_aa: CASSPRQGPTYEQYF; cdr3_nt: TGTGCCAGCAGTCCCCGACAGGGCCCCACCTACGAGCAGTACTTC
j_call: TRBJ2-1; v_call: TRBV15; d_call: TRBD2; clone_size: many; cdr3_aa: CATSSGDGGGMKSQFF; cdr3_nt: TGTGCCACCAGCAGCGGGGACGGCGGGGGGATGAAGTCGCAGTTCTTC
j_call: TRBJ1-4; v_call: TRBV20-1; d_call: .; clone_size: few; cdr3_aa: CSAQSATNEKLFF; cdr3_nt: TGCAGTGCCCAGTCCGCAACTAATGAAAAACTGTTTTTT
j_call: TRBJ2-5; v_call: TRBV7-8; d_call: TRBD1; clone_size: few; cdr3_aa: CASSLHFNTGTGKTQYF; cdr3_nt: TGTGCCAGCAGCTTACACTTTAATACCGGGACAGGGAAGACCCAGTACTTC